This TCR beta chain was documented in a study of cytomegalovirus exposure and HLA in healthy donors. The study's findings and limits: The study designated about 180 TCR beta chains cytomegalovirus-associated. In terms of immune exposure information, only CMV serostatus was available. It emerged from a later analysis that several of the most significant clusters appeared to be linked to common viral pathogens. A later analysis linked a missense DCLRE1C variant to TCR beta V- and J-gene trimming.

The CDR3 is made up of 16 amino acids. The germline gives CDR1 SNHLY, CDR2 FYNNEI. The V and J ends lost 5 bases and 6 bases, in that order; junction bases with no gene match: 11. The PCR employed 60 Vbeta primers together with 13 Jbeta primers. Measured with immunoSEQ multiplex PCR; TCRdb has only the in-frame clones, and not every one. The sample shows 150,000 to 200,000 clones, roughly 82% of them seen only once. Remarks on this clone: What it recognizes is unknown.

The sequenced material came from PBMCs. This TCR was sampled from a girl between 5 and 17 years old in good health and CMV-seropositive. The V and J genes are TRBV2 and TRBJ2-2; 8 bases fit TRBD2. The CDR3 DNA is TGTGCCAGCAGTTCGGGGGGGGGTTTGGGTTCCGGGGAGCTGTTTTTT. Amino acids: CASSSGGGLGSGELFF.